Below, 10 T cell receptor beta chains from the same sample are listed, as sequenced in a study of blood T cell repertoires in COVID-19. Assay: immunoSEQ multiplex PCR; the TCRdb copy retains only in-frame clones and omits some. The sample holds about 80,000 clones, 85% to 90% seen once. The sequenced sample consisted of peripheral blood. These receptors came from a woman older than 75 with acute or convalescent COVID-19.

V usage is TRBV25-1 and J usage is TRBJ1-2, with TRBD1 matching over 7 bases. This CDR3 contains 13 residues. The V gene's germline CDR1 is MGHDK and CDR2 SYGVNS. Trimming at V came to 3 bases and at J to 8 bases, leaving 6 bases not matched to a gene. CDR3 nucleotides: TGTGCCAGCAGTGACGGGACAGTCAAAGGCTACACCTTC. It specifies CASSDGTVKGYTF.

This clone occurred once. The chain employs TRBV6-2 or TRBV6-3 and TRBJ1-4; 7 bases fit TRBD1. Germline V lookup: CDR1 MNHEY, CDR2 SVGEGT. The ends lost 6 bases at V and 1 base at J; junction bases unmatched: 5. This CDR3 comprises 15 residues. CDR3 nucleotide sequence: TGTGCCAGCAGCCATCGACAGGGAACTAATGAAAAACTGTTTTTT. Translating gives CASSHRQGTNEKLFF.

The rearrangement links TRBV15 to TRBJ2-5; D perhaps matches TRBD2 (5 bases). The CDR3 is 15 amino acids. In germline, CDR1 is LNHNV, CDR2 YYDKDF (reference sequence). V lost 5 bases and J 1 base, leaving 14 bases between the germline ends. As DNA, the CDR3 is TGTGCCACCAGCTCATCTAAGCGGACCCAAGAGACCCAGTACTTC. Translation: CATSSSKRTQETQYF.

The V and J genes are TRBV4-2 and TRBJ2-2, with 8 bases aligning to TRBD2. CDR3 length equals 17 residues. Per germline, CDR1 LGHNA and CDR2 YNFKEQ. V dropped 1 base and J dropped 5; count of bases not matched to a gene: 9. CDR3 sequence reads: CASSQGDGRAGTGELFF. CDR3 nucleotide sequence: TGTGCCAGCAGCCAAGGGGACGGGAGGGCCGGAACCGGGGAGCTGTTTTTT.

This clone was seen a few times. CDR3 protein: CASRGQGAGTDTQYF. CDR3 in DNA: TGCGCCAGCAGGGGACAGGGTGCTGGCACAGATACGCAGTATTTT. The chain recombines TRBV5-1 with TRBJ2-3, with TRBD1 matching over 9 bases. Germline trimming cut 5 bases from V and 1 base from J; bases unmatched to any gene: 5. Per germline, CDR1 SGHRS and CDR2 YFSETQ. The CDR3 contains 15 residues.

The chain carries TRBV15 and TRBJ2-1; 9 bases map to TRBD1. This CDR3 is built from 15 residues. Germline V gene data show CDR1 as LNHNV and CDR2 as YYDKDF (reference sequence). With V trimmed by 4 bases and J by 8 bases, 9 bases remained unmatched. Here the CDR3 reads CATSTAGQGKDEQFF. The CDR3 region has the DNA TGTGCCACCAGCACTGCGGGACAGGGAAAGGATGAGCAGTTCTTC.

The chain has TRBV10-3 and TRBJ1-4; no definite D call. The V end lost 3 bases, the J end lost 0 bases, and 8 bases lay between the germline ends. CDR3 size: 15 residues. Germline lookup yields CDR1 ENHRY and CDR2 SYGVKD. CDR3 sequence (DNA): TGTGCCATCAGTGACAGTCCTTCAACTAATGAAAAACTGTTTTTT. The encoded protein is CAISDSPSTNEKLFF.

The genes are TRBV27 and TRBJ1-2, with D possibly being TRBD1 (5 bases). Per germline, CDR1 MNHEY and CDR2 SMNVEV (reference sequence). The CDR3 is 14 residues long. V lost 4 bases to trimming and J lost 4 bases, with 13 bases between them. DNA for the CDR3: TGTGCCAGCAGTTCCCCCTTTCAGGGCTATGGCTACACCTTC. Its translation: CASSSPFQGYGYTF.

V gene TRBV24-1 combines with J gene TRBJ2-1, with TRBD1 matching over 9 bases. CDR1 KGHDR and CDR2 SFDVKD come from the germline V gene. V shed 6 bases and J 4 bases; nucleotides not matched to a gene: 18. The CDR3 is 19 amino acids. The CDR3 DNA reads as TGTGCCACCAGTAAGGCGCCGGGACAGGGTCAAACTGGGTACAATGAGCAGTTCTTC. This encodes CATSKAPGQGQTGYNEQFF.

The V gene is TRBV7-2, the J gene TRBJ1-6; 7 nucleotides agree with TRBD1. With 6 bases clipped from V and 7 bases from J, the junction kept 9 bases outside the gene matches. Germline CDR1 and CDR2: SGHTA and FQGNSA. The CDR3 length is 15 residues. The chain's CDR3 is CASSLWGQSNSPLHF. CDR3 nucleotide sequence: TGTGCCAGCAGTCTTTGGGGACAGTCCAATTCACCCCTCCACTTT.